This entry lists 12 T cell receptor beta chains sequenced from one sample in a study of response to subunit inactivated influenza vaccine. TCRdb re-called the RT-PCR reads through MiXCR, storing one row per CDR3 protein. This table holds roughly 760,000 distinct CDR3 sequences, approximately 21% found once. Sequencing was performed on PBMCs from blood, taken around 5 days after vaccination. The source of these receptors is a man between 50 and 59 years old who received an inactivated influenza vaccine.

The J gene is TRBJ2-1, the V gene TRBV4-3; 13 bases map to TRBD2. Germline V gene data show CDR1 as LGHNA and CDR2 as YSLEER. V was clipped by 1 base and J by 5 bases; unmatched bases: 5. The CDR3 contains 17 residues. The CDR3 sequence: CASSQGFGTSGDNEQFF. The CDR3 nucleotides read TGCGCCAGCAGCCAAGGTTTCGGGACTAGCGGGGACAATGAGCAGTTCTTC.

This clonotype was picked up a small number of times. The gene calls are TRBV29-1 and TRBJ2-6; a weak D match, TRBD2 (7 bases). Trimming took 4 bases from V and 4 from J, leaving 11 bases between them. The CDR3 spans 14 residues. Germline CDR1 reads SQVTM; CDR2 reads ANQGSEA. In DNA, the CDR3 is TGCAGCGTTGGAGGGGGGGTAGGGGCCAACGTCCTGACTTTC. Its translation is CSVGGGVGANVLTF.

This rearrangement joins TRBV20-1 to TRBJ2-1; TRBD2 matches at 10 bases. Trimming removed 3 bases from V and 6 bases from J; junction bases left unmatched: 8. The CDR3 totals 15 residues. Per the germline V gene, CDR1 is DFQATT and CDR2 is SNEGSKA (reference sequence). As DNA, the CDR3 is TGCAGTGCTAGGGTCGGGAGCGGGAGGGCCAATGAGCAGTTCTTC. This sequence encodes CSARVGSGRANEQFF.

This clonotype has only a few counts. The chain uses TRBV29-1 and TRBJ1-3, with no clear D. Germline CDR1 is SQVTM and CDR2 is ANQGSEA. The CDR3 is 19 residues long. Trimming removed 4 bases from V and 4 bases from J, with 29 bases in between. The CDR3 sequence: CSVGGSDSGGYYGGNTIYF. CDR3 sequence (DNA): TGCAGCGTTGGAGGTTCGGACTCGGGAGGGTATTATGGCGGAAACACCATATATTTT.

The CDR3: CSASKAGLAANEQFF. In DNA form, the CDR3 reads TGCAGTGCTAGCAAGGCGGGACTAGCGGCGAATGAGCAGTTCTTC. The chain couples TRBV20-1 to TRBJ2-1; 11 nucleotides line up with TRBD2. J was trimmed by 7 bases and V by 3 bases; bases with no gene match: 8. Germline CDR1 reads DFQATT; CDR2 reads SNEGSKA (reference sequence). This CDR3 has 15 amino acids.

The chain recombines TRBV6-6 with TRBJ2-7; 7 bases are shared with TRBD1. The CDR3 covers 13 residues. In germline, CDR1 is MNHNY, CDR2 SVGAGI (reference sequence). V gave up 6 bases and J gave up 2 bases; unmatched junction bases: 4. In nucleotides, the CDR3 is TGTGCCAGCAGACCAGGACAGGCCTACGAGCAGTACTTC. As protein: CASRPGQAYEQYF.

The chain carries TRBV7-9 and TRBJ2-3; 11 bases are a match to TRBD2. The V gene's germline CDR1 is SEHNR and CDR2 FQNEAQ (reference sequence). After removal of 4 bases from V and 4 bases from J, the junction contained 7 bases not matched to a gene. The CDR3 has 16 amino acids. CDR3 region: CASSYLAGGRSDTQYF. The CDR3 DNA reads TGTGCCAGCAGCTATCTAGCGGGGGGAAGGTCAGATACGCAGTATTTT.

CDR3: CASSQDHSTLRPLHF. For the CDR3, the DNA is TGTGCCAGCAGCCAAGATCACAGTACCCTGAGGCCCCTCCACTTT. The V call is TRBV4-2, the J call TRBJ1-6; D gene ambiguous. The V gene's germline CDR1 is LGHNA and CDR2 YNFKEQ. Trimming removed 0 bases at V and 13 bases at J, with 16 bases between. The CDR3 totals 15 residues.

This clonotype has more than one count but fewer than ten. This chain connects TRBV6-2 or TRBV6-3 to TRBJ2-3; 10 bases map to TRBD2. After removal of 4 bases from V and 5 bases from J, the junction contained 21 bases not matched to a gene. Germline V gene data show CDR1 as MNHEY and CDR2 as SVGEGT. The CDR3 has 20 residues. Here the CDR3 DNA reads TGTGCCAGCAGTTCCATCTTAGGCTCCCTCTCTAGCGGGGGTGAAGATACGCAGTATTTT. Its protein product is CASSSILGSLSSGGEDTQYF.

This clonotype has just a few counts. The chain links TRBV29-1 to TRBJ2-7; 8 bases are shared with TRBD1. The J segment lost 4 bases and the V segment lost 8 bases, leaving 10 bases of the junction unmatched. The CDR3 length is 13 residues. CDR1 is SQVTM and CDR2 is ANQGSEA in the germline V gene. The CDR3, as DNA: TGCAGCCCTGAGGCGCAGGGGGCTTACGAGCAGTACTTC. Translation: CSPEAQGAYEQYF.

This rearrangement joins TRBV18 to TRBJ2-7, with 7 bases aligning to TRBD1. This CDR3 has 13 amino acids. V trimming: 0 bases; J trimming: 7 bases; junction bases outside the gene matches: 3. The germline V gene encodes CDR1 KGHSH and CDR2 LQKENI. CDR3 residues: CASSPPGGEEQYF. CDR3 sequence (DNA): TGTGCCAGCTCACCACCAGGGGGCGAGGAGCAGTACTTC. The whole variable domain, filled in from reference TRBV18 and TRBJ2-7, reads NAGVMQNPRHLVRRRGQEARLRCSPMKGHSHVYWYRQLPEEGLKFMVYLQKENIIDESGMPKERFSAEFPKEGPSILRIQQVVRGDSAAYFCASSPPGGEEQYFGPGTRLTVT.

This clonotype was detected only a few times. The chain is built from TRBV3-1 and TRBJ2-1; perhaps TRBD1 as D (6 bases). In germline, CDR1 is LGHDT, CDR2 YNNKEL (reference sequence). V lost 3 bases to trimming and J lost 11 bases, with 14 bases between them. This CDR3 is 13 amino acids long. The CDR3 protein is CASSHPDSTKQFF. CDR3 DNA sequence: TGTGCCAGCAGCCACCCGGACAGCACTAAGCAGTTCTTC.